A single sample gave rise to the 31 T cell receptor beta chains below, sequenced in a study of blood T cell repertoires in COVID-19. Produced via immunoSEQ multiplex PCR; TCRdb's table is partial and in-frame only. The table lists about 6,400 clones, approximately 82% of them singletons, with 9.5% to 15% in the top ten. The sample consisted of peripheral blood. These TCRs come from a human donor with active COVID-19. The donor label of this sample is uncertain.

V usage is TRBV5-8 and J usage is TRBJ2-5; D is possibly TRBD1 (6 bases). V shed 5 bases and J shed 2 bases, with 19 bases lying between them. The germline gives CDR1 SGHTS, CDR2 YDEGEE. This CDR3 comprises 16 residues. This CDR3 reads CASSPARGGRQETQYF. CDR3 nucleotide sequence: TGTGCCAGCAGTCCGGCACGTGGGGGCCGACAAGAGACCCAGTACTTC.

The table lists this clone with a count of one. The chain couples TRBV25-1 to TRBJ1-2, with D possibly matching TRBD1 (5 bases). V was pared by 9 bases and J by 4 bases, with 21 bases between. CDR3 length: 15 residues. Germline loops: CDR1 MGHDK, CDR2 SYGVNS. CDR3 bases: TGTGCCAGTCATATTCATGTCCGGGGGACCTATGGCTACACCTTC. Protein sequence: CASHIHVRGTYGYTF.

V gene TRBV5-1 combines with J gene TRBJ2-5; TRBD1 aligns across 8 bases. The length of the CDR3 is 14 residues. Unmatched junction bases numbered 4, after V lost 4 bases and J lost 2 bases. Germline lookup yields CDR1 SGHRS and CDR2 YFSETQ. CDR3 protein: CASSTGGRQETQYF. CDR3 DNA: TGCGCCAGCAGCACAGGGGGTCGACAAGAGACCCAGTACTTC.

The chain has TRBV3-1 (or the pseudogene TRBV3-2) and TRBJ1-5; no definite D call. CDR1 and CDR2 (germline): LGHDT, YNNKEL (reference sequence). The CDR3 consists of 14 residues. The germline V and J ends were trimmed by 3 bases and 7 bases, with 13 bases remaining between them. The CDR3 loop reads CASSQSSQAQPQHF. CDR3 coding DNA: TGTGCCAGCAGCCAGTCCTCTCAGGCCCAGCCCCAGCATTTT.

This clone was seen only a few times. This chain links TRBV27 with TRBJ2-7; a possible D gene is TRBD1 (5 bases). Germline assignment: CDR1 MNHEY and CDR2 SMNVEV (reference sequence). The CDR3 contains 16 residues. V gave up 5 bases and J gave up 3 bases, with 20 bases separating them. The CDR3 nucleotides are TGTGCCAGCAGTATTCACCCATACGACAGAGACTACGAGCAGTACTTC. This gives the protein CASSIHPYDRDYEQYF.

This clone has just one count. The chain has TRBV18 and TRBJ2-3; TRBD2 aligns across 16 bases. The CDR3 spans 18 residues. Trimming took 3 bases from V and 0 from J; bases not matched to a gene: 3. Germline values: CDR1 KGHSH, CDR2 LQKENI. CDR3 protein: CASSPSGLAGGSTDTQYF. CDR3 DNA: TGTGCCAGCTCACCGTCGGGACTAGCGGGAGGGAGCACAGATACGCAGTATTTT.

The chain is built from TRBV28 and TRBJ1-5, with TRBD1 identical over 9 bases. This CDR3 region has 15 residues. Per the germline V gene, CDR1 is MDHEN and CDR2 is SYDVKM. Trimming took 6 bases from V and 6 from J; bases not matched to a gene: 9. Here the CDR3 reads CASSQGQGMGQPQHF. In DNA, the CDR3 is TGTGCCAGCAGCCAAGGACAGGGGATGGGTCAGCCCCAGCATTTT.

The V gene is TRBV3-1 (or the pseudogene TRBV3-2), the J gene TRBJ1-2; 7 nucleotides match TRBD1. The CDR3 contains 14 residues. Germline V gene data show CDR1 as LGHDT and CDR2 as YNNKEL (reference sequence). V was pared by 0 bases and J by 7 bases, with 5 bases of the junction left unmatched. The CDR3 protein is CASSQDNRGGGYTF. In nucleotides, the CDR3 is TGTGCCAGCAGCCAAGATAACAGGGGAGGTGGCTACACCTTC.

DNA for the CDR3: TGTGCCAGCAGTTACAGGGGAGGGACAGATACGCAGTATTTT. Amino acid sequence: CASSYRGGTDTQYF. This sequence joins TRBV6-5 and TRBJ2-3; 7 bases match TRBD2. Trimming at V came to 2 bases and at J to 3 bases, leaving 2 bases not matched to a gene. Per germline, CDR1 MNHEY and CDR2 SVGAGI. The CDR3 is 14 residues long.

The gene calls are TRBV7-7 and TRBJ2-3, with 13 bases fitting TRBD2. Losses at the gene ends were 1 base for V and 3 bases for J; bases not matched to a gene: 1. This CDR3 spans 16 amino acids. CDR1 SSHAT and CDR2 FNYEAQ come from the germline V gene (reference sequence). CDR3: CASSLGTSGGTDTQYF. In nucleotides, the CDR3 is TGTGCCAGCAGCTTAGGGACTAGCGGGGGTACAGATACGCAGTATTTT.

This CDR3 is CASSQGQGTYEQYF. CDR3 coding DNA: TGTGCCAGTAGTCAGGGACAGGGAACCTACGAGCAGTACTTC. The chain recombines TRBV19 with TRBJ2-7; 9 bases are shared with TRBD1. The J segment lost 2 bases and the V segment lost 5 bases, leaving 4 bases of the junction unmatched. The germline gives CDR1 LNHDA, CDR2 SQIVND (reference sequence). The CDR3 extends over 14 amino acids.

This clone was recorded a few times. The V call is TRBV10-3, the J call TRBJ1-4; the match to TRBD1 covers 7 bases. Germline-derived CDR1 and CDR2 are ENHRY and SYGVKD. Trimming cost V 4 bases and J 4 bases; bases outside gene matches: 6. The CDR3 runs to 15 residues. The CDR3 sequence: CAISVGTASNEKLFF. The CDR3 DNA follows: TGTGCCATCAGTGTTGGGACAGCCAGTAATGAAAAACTGTTTTTT.

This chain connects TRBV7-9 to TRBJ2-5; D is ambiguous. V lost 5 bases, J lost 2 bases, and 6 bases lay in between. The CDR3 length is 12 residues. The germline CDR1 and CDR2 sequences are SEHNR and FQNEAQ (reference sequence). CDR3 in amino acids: CASSPPQETQYF. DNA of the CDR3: TGTGCCAGCAGCCCCCCGCAAGAGACCCAGTACTTC.

CDR3 sequence reads: CASSFSRVSEKLFF. CDR3 sequence (DNA): TGTGCCAGCAGCTTTTCGAGGGTTAGTGAAAAACTGTTTTTT. The chain is built from TRBV5-5 and TRBJ1-4; no definite D call. Trimming cost V 2 bases and J 7 bases, with 12 bases left between them. Per germline, CDR1 SGHKS and CDR2 YYEKEE (reference sequence). CDR3 length equals 14 residues.

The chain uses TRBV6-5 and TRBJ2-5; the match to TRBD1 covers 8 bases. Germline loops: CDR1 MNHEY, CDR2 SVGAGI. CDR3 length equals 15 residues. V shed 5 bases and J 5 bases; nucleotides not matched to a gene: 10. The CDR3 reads CASSKWTGSGETQYF. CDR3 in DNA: TGTGCCAGCAGTAAATGGACAGGGTCCGGGGAGACCCAGTACTTC.

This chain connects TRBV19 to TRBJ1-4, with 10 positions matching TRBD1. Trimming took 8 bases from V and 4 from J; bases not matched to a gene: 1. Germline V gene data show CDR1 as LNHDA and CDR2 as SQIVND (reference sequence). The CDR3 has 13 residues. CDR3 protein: CASRDRGNEKLFF. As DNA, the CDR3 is TGTGCCAGTCGGGACAGGGGTAATGAAAAACTGTTTTTT.

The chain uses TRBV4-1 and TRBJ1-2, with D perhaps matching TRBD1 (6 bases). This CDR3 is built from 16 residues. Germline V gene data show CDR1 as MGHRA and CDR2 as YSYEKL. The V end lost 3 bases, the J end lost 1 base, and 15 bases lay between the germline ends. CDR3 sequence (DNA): TGCGCCAGCAGCCATCTGACAGGTGGCAGTAACTATGGCTACACCTTC. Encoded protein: CASSHLTGGSNYGYTF.

CDR3 sequence: CASSLTGGRTDTQYF. CDR3 nucleotides: TGTGCCAGCAGCTTGACAGGGGGTAGGACAGATACGCAGTATTTT. This chain connects TRBV7-7 to TRBJ2-3; TRBD1 matches 9 bases. V shed 3 bases, J shed 3 bases, and the junction held 4 bases outside the gene matches. The CDR3 extends over 15 amino acids. Germline V gives CDR1 SSHAT, CDR2 FNYEAQ (reference sequence).

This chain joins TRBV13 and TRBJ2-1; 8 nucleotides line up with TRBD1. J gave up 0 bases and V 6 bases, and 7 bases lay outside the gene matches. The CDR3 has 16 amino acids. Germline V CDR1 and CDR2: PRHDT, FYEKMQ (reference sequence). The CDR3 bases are TGTGCCAGCAGTCCGACAGGGGAGGACTCCTACAATGAGCAGTTCTTC. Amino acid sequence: CASSPTGEDSYNEQFF.

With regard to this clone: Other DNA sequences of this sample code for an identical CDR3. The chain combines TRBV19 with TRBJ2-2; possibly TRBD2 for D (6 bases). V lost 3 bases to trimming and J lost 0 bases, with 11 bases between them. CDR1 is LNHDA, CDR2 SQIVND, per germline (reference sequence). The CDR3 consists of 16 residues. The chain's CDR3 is CASSILGSANTGELFF. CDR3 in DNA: TGTGCCAGTAGTATTCTCGGGAGTGCGAACACCGGGGAGCTGTTTTTT. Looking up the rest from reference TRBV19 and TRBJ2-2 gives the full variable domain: DGGITQSPKYLFRKEGQNVTLSCEQNLNHDAMYWYRQDPGQGLRLIYYSQIVNDFQKGDIAEGYSVSREKKESFPLTVTSAQKNPTAFYLCASSILGSANTGELFFGEGSRLTVL.

This CDR3 is CATSRDRATDTQYF. CDR3 sequence (DNA): TGTGCCACCAGCAGGGACAGGGCCACAGATACGCAGTATTTT. The chain employs TRBV15 and TRBJ2-3; 8 bases map to TRBD1. The CDR3 is 14 residues long. CDR1 is LNHNV, CDR2 YYDKDF, per germline (reference sequence). Trimming removed 3 bases from V and 2 bases from J; junction bases left unmatched: 1.

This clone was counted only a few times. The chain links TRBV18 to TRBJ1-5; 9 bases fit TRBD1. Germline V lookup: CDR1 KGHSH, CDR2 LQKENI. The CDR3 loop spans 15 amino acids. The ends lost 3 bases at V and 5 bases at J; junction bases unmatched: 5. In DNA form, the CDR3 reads TGTGCCAGCTCACCTCGGACAGGGGTCGATCAGCCCCAGCATTTT. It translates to CASSPRTGVDQPQHF.

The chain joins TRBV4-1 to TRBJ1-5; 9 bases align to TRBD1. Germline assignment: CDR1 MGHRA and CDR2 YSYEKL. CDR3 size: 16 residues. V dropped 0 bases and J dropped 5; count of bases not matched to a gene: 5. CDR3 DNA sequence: TGCGCCAGCAGCCAAGATCCGGACAGGGGCCATCAGCCCCAGCATTTT. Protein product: CASSQDPDRGHQPQHF.

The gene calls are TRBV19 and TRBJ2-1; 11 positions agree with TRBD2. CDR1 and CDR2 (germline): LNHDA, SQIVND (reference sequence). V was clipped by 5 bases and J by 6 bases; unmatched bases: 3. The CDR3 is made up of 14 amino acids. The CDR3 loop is CASSYSGGVNEQFF. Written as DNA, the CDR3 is TGTGCCAGTAGTTATAGCGGGGGGGTCAATGAGCAGTTCTTC.

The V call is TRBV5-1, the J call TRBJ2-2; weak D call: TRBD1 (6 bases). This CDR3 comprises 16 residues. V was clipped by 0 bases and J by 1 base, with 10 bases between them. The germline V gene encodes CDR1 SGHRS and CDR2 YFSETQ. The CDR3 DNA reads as TGCGCCAGCAGCTTGGCCACCAGGGGGAACACCGGGGAGCTGTTTTTT. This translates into CASSLATRGNTGELFF.

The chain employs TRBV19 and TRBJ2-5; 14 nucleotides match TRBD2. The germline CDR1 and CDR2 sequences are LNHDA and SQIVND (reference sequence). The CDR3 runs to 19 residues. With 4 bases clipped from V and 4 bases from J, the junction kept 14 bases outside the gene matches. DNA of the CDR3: TGTGCCAGTAGTACCCTGACTAGCGGGAGGGCCGAGGAGACAGAGACCCAGTACTTC. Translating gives CASSTLTSGRAEETETQYF. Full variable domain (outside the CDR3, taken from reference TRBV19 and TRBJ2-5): DGGITQSPKYLFRKEGQNVTLSCEQNLNHDAMYWYRQDPGQGLRLIYYSQIVNDFQKGDIAEGYSVSREKKESFPLTVTSAQKNPTAFYLCASSTLTSGRAEETETQYFGPGTRLLVL.

The CDR3 protein is CASSSDRVGELFF. For the CDR3, the DNA is TGTGCCAGCAGCTCCGACAGGGTCGGGGAGCTGTTTTTT. The chain uses TRBV7-8 and TRBJ2-2; 7 bases map to TRBD1. After removal of 4 bases from V and 7 bases from J, the junction contained 3 bases not matched to a gene. The CDR3 has 13 amino acids. Germline CDR1 reads SGHVS; CDR2 reads FQNEAQ.

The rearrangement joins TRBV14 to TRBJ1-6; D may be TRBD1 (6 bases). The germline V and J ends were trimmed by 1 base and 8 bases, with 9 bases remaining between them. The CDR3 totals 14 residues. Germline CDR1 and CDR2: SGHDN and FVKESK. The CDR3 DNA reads TGTGCCAGCAGCCAAGTATCAGGGGATTCACCCCTCCACTTT. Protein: CASSQVSGDSPLHF.

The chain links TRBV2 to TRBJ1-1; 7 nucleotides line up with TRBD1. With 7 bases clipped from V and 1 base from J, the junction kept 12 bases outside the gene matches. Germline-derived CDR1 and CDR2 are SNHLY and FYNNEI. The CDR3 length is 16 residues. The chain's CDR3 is CASTSSGGVTNTEAFF. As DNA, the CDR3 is TGTGCCAGCACCAGCTCAGGGGGAGTAACGAACACTGAAGCTTTCTTT.

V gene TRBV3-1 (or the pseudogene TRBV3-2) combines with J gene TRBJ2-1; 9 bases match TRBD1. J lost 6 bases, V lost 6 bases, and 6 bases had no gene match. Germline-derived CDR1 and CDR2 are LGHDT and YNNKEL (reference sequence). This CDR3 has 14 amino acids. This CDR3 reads CASRGTGFVNEQFF. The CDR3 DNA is TGTGCCAGCAGAGGGACAGGGTTCGTCAATGAGCAGTTCTTC.

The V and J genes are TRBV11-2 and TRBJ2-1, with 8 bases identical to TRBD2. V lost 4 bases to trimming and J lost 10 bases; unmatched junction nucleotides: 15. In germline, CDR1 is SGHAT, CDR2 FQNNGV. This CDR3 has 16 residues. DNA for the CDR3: TGTGCCAGCAGCTCCCGGACTAGCCGAGGTAGGATAGAGCAGTTCTTC. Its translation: CASSSRTSRGRIEQFF.